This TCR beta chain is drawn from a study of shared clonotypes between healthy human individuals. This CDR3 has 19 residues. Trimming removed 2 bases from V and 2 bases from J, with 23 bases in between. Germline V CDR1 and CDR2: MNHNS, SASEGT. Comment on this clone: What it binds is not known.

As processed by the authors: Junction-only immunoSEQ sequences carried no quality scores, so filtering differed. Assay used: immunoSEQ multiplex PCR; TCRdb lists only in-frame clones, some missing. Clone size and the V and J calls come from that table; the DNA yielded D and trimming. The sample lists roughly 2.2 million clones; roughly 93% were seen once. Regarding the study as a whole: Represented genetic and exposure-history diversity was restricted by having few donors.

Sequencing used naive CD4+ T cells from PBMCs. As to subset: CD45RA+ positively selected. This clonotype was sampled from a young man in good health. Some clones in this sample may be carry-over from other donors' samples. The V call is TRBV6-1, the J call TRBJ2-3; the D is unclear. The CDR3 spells CASSEKRFTLPLTTDTQYF. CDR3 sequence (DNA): TGTGCCAGCAGTGAAAAAAGGTTTACCCTTCCCCTTACCACAGATACGCAGTATTTT.